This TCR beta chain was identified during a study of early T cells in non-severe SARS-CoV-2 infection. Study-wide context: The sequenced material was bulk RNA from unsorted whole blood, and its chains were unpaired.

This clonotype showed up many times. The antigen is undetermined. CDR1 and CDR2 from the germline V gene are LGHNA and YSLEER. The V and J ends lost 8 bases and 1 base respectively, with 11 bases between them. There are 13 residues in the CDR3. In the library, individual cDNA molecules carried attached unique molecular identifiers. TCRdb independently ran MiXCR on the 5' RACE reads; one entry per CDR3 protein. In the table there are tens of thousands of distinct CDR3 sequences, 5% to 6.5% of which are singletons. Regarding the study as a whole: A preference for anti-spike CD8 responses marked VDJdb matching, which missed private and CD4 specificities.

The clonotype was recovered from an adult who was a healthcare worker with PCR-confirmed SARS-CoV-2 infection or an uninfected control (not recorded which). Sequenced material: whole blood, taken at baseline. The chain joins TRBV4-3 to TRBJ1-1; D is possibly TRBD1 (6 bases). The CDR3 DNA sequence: TGCGCCAGCCAATCGGACAGGAACACTGAAGCTTTCTTT. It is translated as CASQSDRNTEAFF.